This TCR beta chain was observed in a study of blood T cell repertoires in COVID-19 (dated by TCRdb to 2019 to 2021). Concerning the study at large: Samples from collaborators originated in the United States, Italy and Spain and spanned both the acute and convalescent phases of COVID-19. The prospective study material was composed of cDNA or gDNA derived from T cells, B-cell-depleted T cells, or PBMCs. The dataset comprised deeply sampled blood TCRbeta repertoires from subjects exposed to, actively infected with, or recovered from COVID-19. The repertoires were made available in a free public database intended to serve as a resource for research on the immune response to SARS-CoV-2. Samples came from the ongoing ImmuneRACE study (first 160 participants) plus 1,254 subjects from 6 global collaborators. A de-identified subject ID, COVID-19 status, age in years and sex were almost always included in the sample metadata. HLA class I and class II types, where available, came from metadata supplied by the sample provider rather than from assay-based typing. Broader findings and caveats from the paper: The amount of clinical and demographic metadata varied by source and participant and was provided uncurated.

The collaborating institutions used their own protocols to collect whole blood in K2EDTA tubes. For TCRbeta analysis, collaborator samples were shipped as frozen whole blood, as isolated PBMCs, or as DNA extracted from either sample type. The germline V gene gives CDR1 as MNHNS and CDR2 as SASEGT. Taken from cysteine to phenylalanine, the CDR3 has 17 residues. This entry keeps only the CDR3 DNA: 51 bases, framed from base 1. The germline V end is reduced by 4 bases and the J end by 4 bases; junction bases left unmatched: 15. Regarding this clone: Its antigen is currently not known. The sample holds no much larger clone one base away, and base qualities are not on file.

TCRbeta CDR3 regions were amplified from genomic DNA using the immunoSEQ Assay, a bias-controlled multiplex PCR. The authors processed their data as follows. Within the assay, amplification of reference gene primers was used to estimate how many nucleated cells each sample contained. To quantify the absolute abundance of each unique TCRbeta CDR3 rearrangement, sequence reads were collapsed and filtered. For each sample, productive Simpson clonality was calculated as the square root of Simpson's diversity index across productive rearrangements. The table was pulled from immuneACCESS by TCRdb, which kept in-frame rearrangements only. Such tables lose some clones; where checked, under half of the loss comes from unresolved V genes, and the rest has no known cause. V, J and clone size are those of that table, while D and trimming were read from the DNA. For this sample the table gives approximately 170,000 clones, of which approximately 74% were detected only once. The biggest ten clones account for 2.5% to 3.5% of the sample.

The chain employs TRBV6-1 and TRBJ1-1, with TRBD1 identical over 7 junction bases. Sequenced sample: peripheral blood. The TCR originated in a woman of 80 years or more with acute or convalescent COVID-19. The CDR3 protein is CASSADSYTGEATEAFF. DNA sequence: TGTGCCAGCAGTGCAGATTCTTATACAGGGGAGGCCACTGAAGCTTTCTTT.